Below, 24 T cell receptor beta chains from the same sample are listed, as sequenced in a study of graft-versus-host responses after intestinal transplantation. The protocol was immunoSEQ multiplex PCR, while the TCRdb copy is restricted to in-frame clones and leaves out a portion. The sample lists 65,000 to 85,000 clones; more than 90% were seen once. The sample here was bone marrow, taken 734 days after intestinal transplantation. The receptors come from a human patient who received an intestinal transplant, so some T cells may come from the graft donor.

The CDR3 DNA reads TGTGCCAGCAGCTTGAGGGGGAGCTCCTACAATGAGCAGTTCTTC. Translating it yields CASSLRGSSYNEQFF. The chain links TRBV5-5 to TRBJ2-1; D may be TRBD1 (6 bases). The CDR3 sequence is 15 residues long. Germline CDR1 SGHKS, CDR2 YYEKEE (reference sequence). V was cut by 1 base and J by 0 bases, with 8 bases left in between.

This clone was detected only once. The chain has TRBV7-9 and TRBJ2-7, with 8 bases matching TRBD1. Germline CDR1 reads SEHNR; CDR2 reads FQNEAQ (reference sequence). CDR3 length: 15 residues. V gave up 5 bases and J gave up 5 bases; unmatched junction bases: 11. As DNA, the CDR3 is TGTGCCAGCAGCCAGAAACGGACAGGGAAGGACGAGCAGTACTTC. Translated: CASSQKRTGKDEQYF. The full variable domain, its missing parts supplied by reference TRBV7-9 and TRBJ2-7, is DTGVSQNPRHKITKRGQNVTFRCDPISEHNRLYWYRQTLGQGPEFLTYFQNEAQLEKSRLLSDRFSAERPKGSFSTLEIQRTEQGDSAMYLCASSQKRTGKDEQYFGPGTRLTVT.

For the CDR3, the DNA is TGCGCCAGCAGCCAAATCGGGACAGGGAACACCGGGGAGCTGTTTTTT. Translated: CASSQIGTGNTGELFF. The chain joins TRBV4-1 to TRBJ2-2; 8 bases agree with TRBD1. The CDR3 consists of 16 residues. Germline V gene data show CDR1 as MGHRA and CDR2 as YSYEKL. J gave up 1 base and V 2 bases, and 3 bases lay outside the gene matches.

This rearrangement joins TRBV5-4 to TRBJ2-3, with unresolved D. Trimming left V 0 bases short and J 0 bases short, with 8 bases between. CDR1 and CDR2 from the germline V gene are SGHNT and YYREEE (reference sequence). The CDR3 has 15 residues. CDR3 DNA sequence: TGTGCCAGCAGCTTGGGTCTAACTAGCACAGATACGCAGTATTTT. Its protein product is CASSLGLTSTDTQYF.

The V call is TRBV2, the J call TRBJ2-3; the match to TRBD2 covers 7 bases. CDR3 length: 16 amino acids. The V gene's germline CDR1 is SNHLY and CDR2 FYNNEI. The junction had 8 bases not matched to a gene; V was cut back by 1 base and J by 4 bases. CDR3 sequence: CASSEEGPLAADTQYF. CDR3 sequence (DNA): TGTGCCAGCAGTGAAGAGGGTCCCCTAGCGGCAGATACGCAGTATTTT.

V gene TRBV6-5 combines with J gene TRBJ2-7; D gene uncertain. The CDR3 totals 11 residues. Germline values: CDR1 MNHEY, CDR2 SVGAGI. V was cut by 4 bases and J by 3 bases, with 4 bases left in between. For the CDR3, the DNA is TGTGCCAGCAGTTCCAACTACGAGCAGTACTTC. Translating it yields CASSSNYEQYF.

This rearrangement joins TRBV5-4 to TRBJ2-1, with a possible D match to TRBD2 (6 bases). The CDR3 covers 18 residues. Trimming took off 3 bases at V and 0 bases at J, with 19 bases between the two ends. Germline-derived CDR1 and CDR2 are SGHNT and YYREEE (reference sequence). DNA of the CDR3: TGTGCCAGCAGCTCCTGGGACTTCCTAGAACTCTCCTACAATGAGCAGTTCTTC. Residues: CASSSWDFLELSYNEQFF. The full variable domain, with the rest looked up from reference TRBV5-4 and TRBJ2-1, is ETGVTQSPTHLIKTRGQQVTLRCSSQSGHNTVSWYQQALGQGPQFIFQYYREEENGRGNFPPRFSGLQFPNYSSELNVNALELDDSALYLCASSSWDFLELSYNEQFFGPGTRLTVL.

About this clone itself: This specimen includes other DNA sequences encoding the same CDR3. V usage is TRBV5-1 and J usage is TRBJ2-2; no clear D gene. Trimming removed 4 bases from V and 2 bases from J, with 18 bases in between. The CDR3 length is 17 residues. In germline, CDR1 is SGHRS, CDR2 YFSETQ. As DNA, the CDR3 is TGCGCCAGCAGCACGTTACCCCAGCAAACTAACACCGGGGAGCTGTTTTTT. Its protein is CASSTLPQQTNTGELFF.

The gene calls are TRBV28 and TRBJ1-5; maybe TRBD1 (5 bases). The CDR3 sequence is 18 residues long. V shed 6 bases and J shed 0 bases, with 21 bases lying between them. Germline V gene sequence: CDR1 MDHEN, CDR2 SYDVKM. The DNA for the CDR3 is TGTGCCAGCAGGCGGGCCGGGACCCGGCTTTATAGCAATCAGCCCCAGCATTTT. Translation: CASRRAGTRLYSNQPQHF.

The rearrangement joins TRBV25-1 to TRBJ2-3, with 10 nucleotides matching TRBD1. CDR1 is MGHDK, CDR2 SYGVNS, per germline. V lost 4 bases, J lost 2 bases, and 0 bases stayed unmatched. CDR3 size: 14 residues. This chain's CDR3 is CASSGQGATDTQYF. The CDR3 DNA is TGTGCCAGCAGTGGACAGGGGGCCACAGATACGCAGTATTTT.

This sequence joins TRBV5-1 and TRBJ2-1; 15 nucleotides agree with TRBD2. With V trimmed by 4 bases and J by 9 bases, 8 bases remained unmatched. CDR1 is SGHRS, CDR2 YFSETQ, per germline. This CDR3 has 16 residues. The CDR3 loop is CASSTGLAGGPSEQFF. CDR3 nucleotides: TGCGCCAGCAGCACGGGACTAGCGGGGGGCCCCTCTGAGCAGTTCTTC.

This chain joins TRBV9 and TRBJ2-5; 12 bases are a match to TRBD2. Trimming cost V 4 bases and J 4 bases; bases outside gene matches: 2. Germline V lookup: CDR1 SGDLS, CDR2 YYNGEE. This CDR3 comprises 14 residues. The CDR3: CASSPGLAGETQYF. The CDR3 DNA follows: TGTGCCAGCAGCCCGGGACTAGCGGGAGAGACCCAGTACTTC. Based on the CDR3 plus reference TRBV9 and TRBJ2-5, the full variable domain is DSGVTQTPKHLITATGQRVTLRCSPRSGDLSVYWYQQSLDQGLQFLIQYYNGEERAKGNILERFSAQQFPDLHSELNLSSLELGDSALYFCASSPGLAGETQYFGPGTRLLVL.

The V gene is TRBV7-9, the J gene TRBJ2-7; D remains ambiguous. Germline-derived CDR1 and CDR2 are SEHNR and FQNEAQ (reference sequence). This CDR3 region has 13 residues. V was trimmed by 4 bases and J by 2 bases, leaving 9 bases between them. DNA for the CDR3: TGTGCCAGCAGCTCTTACCCTACCTACGAGCAGTACTTC. Encoded protein: CASSSYPTYEQYF.

V and J are TRBV5-1 and TRBJ2-6, with D perhaps matching TRBD1 (6 bases). The CDR3 has 20 amino acids. CDR1 is SGHRS, CDR2 YFSETQ, per germline. V lost 3 bases to trimming and J lost 0 bases, with 22 bases between them. In DNA form, the CDR3 reads TGCGCCAGCAGCTCCACATTTGGACAGATTACTAGCTCTGGGGCCAACGTCCTGACTTTC. It yields the protein CASSSTFGQITSSGANVLTF. The whole variable domain, filled in from reference TRBV5-1 and TRBJ2-6, reads KAGVTQTPRYLIKTRGQQVTLSCSPISGHRSVSWYQQTPGQGLQFLFEYFSETQRNKGNFPGRFSGRQFSNSRSEMNVSTLELGDSALYLCASSSTFGQITSSGANVLTFGAGSRLTVL.

The V gene is TRBV9, the J gene TRBJ2-1; D tentatively fits TRBD1 or TRBD2 (5 bases each). This CDR3 contains 13 residues. Between the trimmed V and J ends, which lost 3 bases and 8 bases, there was a span of 12 bases. From germline, CDR1 is SGDLS and CDR2 YYNGEE. In DNA form, the CDR3 reads TGTGCCAGCAGCGATCCGGGGCTCGATGAGCAGTTCTTC. Its translation: CASSDPGLDEQFF.

The CDR3 DNA reads TGTGCCAGCAGTTTAGGTTTCCCATACAATGAGCAGTTCTTC. It encodes CASSLGFPYNEQFF. This rearrangement joins TRBV28 to TRBJ2-1, with D uncertain. Germline-derived CDR1 and CDR2 are MDHEN and SYDVKM. Trimming took 2 bases from V and 4 from J, leaving 9 bases between them. The CDR3 contains 14 residues.

As DNA, the CDR3 is TGTGCCAGCAGTGGCGCCGGACTTCCTTCCTACGAGCAGTACTTC. Translated, it gives CASSGAGLPSYEQYF. This rearrangement joins TRBV6-1 to TRBJ2-7; tentative D call: TRBD2 (5 bases). CDR3 size: 15 residues. Deletions cut 4 bases from V and 1 base from J, with 14 bases between. Germline V gene lookup returns CDR1 MNHNS and CDR2 SASEGT.

The chain employs TRBV7-9 and TRBJ2-1; 7 bases agree with TRBD2. The V gene end was trimmed by 11 bases and the J gene end by 8 bases; junction bases not matched to a gene: 12. This CDR3 is 13 amino acids long. The germline gives CDR1 SEHNR, CDR2 FQNEAQ (reference sequence). CDR3 region: CAADGTTGDEQFF. The CDR3 bases are TGTGCCGCCGACGGGACTACTGGCGATGAGCAGTTCTTC.

The V gene is TRBV6-5, the J gene TRBJ2-7; TRBD1 matches 7 bases. Germline V gene data show CDR1 as MNHEY and CDR2 as SVGAGI. The CDR3 runs to 13 residues. V lost 7 bases, J lost 5 bases, and 8 bases stayed unmatched. The CDR3 here is CASTRQGLDEQYF. CDR3 coding DNA: TGTGCCAGCACACGACAGGGCTTGGACGAGCAGTACTTC.

CDR3 bases: TGTGCCAGCAGCGTAGGGGAGTATTGGGAGACCCAGTACTTC. Translation gives CASSVGEYWETQYF. The chain recombines TRBV9 with TRBJ2-5; tentatively, D is TRBD2 (5 bases). Germline-derived CDR1 and CDR2 are SGDLS and YYNGEE. Trimming removed 0 bases at V and 5 bases at J, with 11 bases between. This CDR3 contains 14 residues.

In this sample, this clone turned up a few times. The chain has TRBV15 and TRBJ2-1; 12 bases align to TRBD2. The CDR3 covers 16 residues. V shed 3 bases and J 6 bases; nucleotides not matched to a gene: 6. CDR1 is LNHNV and CDR2 is YYDKDF in the germline V gene (reference sequence). The CDR3 here is CATSRTSGGVPNEQFF. The CDR3 DNA follows: TGTGCCACCAGCAGGACTAGCGGGGGAGTCCCCAATGAGCAGTTCTTC. Supplemented by reference TRBV15 and TRBJ2-1, the full variable domain reads DAMVIQNPRYQVTQFGKPVTLSCSQTLNHNVMYWYQQKSSQAPKLLFHYYDKDFNNEADTPDNFQSRRPNTSFCFLDIRSPGLGDTAMYLCATSRTSGGVPNEQFFGPGTRLTVL.

The V and J genes are TRBV28 and TRBJ2-7; a possible D gene is TRBD1 (6 bases). V was pared by 6 bases and J by 3 bases, with 15 bases between. The CDR3 extends over 14 amino acids. Looked up from germline, CDR1 is MDHEN and CDR2 is SYDVKM. For the CDR3, the DNA is TGTGCCAGCAGCCACAGGGAGTCTTACTACGAGCAGTACTTC. Its translation is CASSHRESYYEQYF.

This chain links TRBV27 with TRBJ1-5; D is undetermined. The CDR3 runs 14 residues. V was shortened by 7 bases and J by 0 bases, with 10 bases between the two germline ends. Germline CDR1 is MNHEY and CDR2 is SMNVEV (reference sequence). The CDR3 DNA is TGTGCCAGCAAGGAAGGCGATAGCAATCAGCCCCAGCATTTT. It yields the protein CASKEGDSNQPQHF.

This rearrangement joins TRBV13 to TRBJ2-5, with 8 nucleotides matching TRBD2. This CDR3 has 16 residues. CDR1 is PRHDT, CDR2 FYEKMQ, per germline (reference sequence). V dropped 5 bases and J dropped 5; count of bases not matched to a gene: 13. Here the CDR3 DNA reads TGTGCCAGCAGCCCCGGACAGCGGCCGGGGGGGGAGACCCAGTACTTC. Translated: CASSPGQRPGGETQYF. Full variable domain (remainder filled in from reference TRBV13 and TRBJ2-5): AAGVIQSPRHLIKEKRETATLKCYPIPRHDTVYWYQQGPGQDPQFLISFYEKMQSDKGSIPDRFSAQQFSDYHSELNMSSLELGDSALYFCASSPGQRPGGETQYFGPGTRLLVL.